This TCR beta chain comes out of a study of T cells after yellow fever vaccination. Points from the study as a whole: CD4 and CD8 compartments shared a small share of clonotypes, likely from convergent recombination. Subsequent to the booster, the majority of primary-vaccination clones reappeared (96% CD4, 70% to 90% CD8). Peaking faster, on day 5 versus 15, the secondary response was nonetheless weaker.

The germline V gene encodes CDR1 LGHNA and CDR2 YSLEER. Trimming left V 1 base short and J 5 bases short, with 11 bases between. CDR3 length: 14 residues. Conversion of TCR transcripts into cDNA relied on 5'RACE template switching, which added a universal primer site and UMIs. One entry per CDR3 protein, called by TCRdb with MiXCR from the 5' RACE reads. The data hold about 130,000 distinct CDR3 sequences, with 7.4% observed a single time. This clonotype was seen many times. Its antigen remains unknown. The source was CD4+ T cells sorted from PBMCs, collected more than 8 days after the first yellow fever vaccination. The gene calls are TRBV4-3 and TRBJ2-5, with D perhaps TRBD2 (7 bases). The TCR originated in a man younger than 35 who received the YFV17D yellow fever vaccine. The CDR3 sequence is CASSQGGGGETQYF. The CDR3 nucleotides are TGCGCCAGCAGCCAAGGGGGGGGCGGCGAGACCCAGTACTTC.